One sample yielded the 15 T cell receptor beta chains listed below, sequenced in a study of T cell repertoires in cytomegalovirus infection. TCRdb fed the reads into MiXCR, producing one record per CDR3 protein. Seen here are 250,000 to 300,000 distinct CDR3 sequences, roughly a quarter observed once, and the top ten hold approximately 15%. Sequenced input: PBMCs. These receptor sequences come from a human donor in good health (CMV status not recorded). Some clones in this sample may be carry-over from other donors' samples.

This clonotype appeared a few times. The chain has TRBV6-1 and TRBJ2-7; D unresolved. CDR3 length: 13 amino acids. The V end was cut by 6 bases, the J end by 7 bases, with 16 bases between. Germline V gives CDR1 MNHNS, CDR2 SASEGT. The CDR3 region is CASRPYPFGEQYF. DNA for the CDR3: TGTGCCAGCAGACCCTACCCTTTTGGAGAGCAGTACTTC.

The chain joins TRBV3-1 to TRBJ2-1; D is possibly TRBD2 (6 bases). Trimming stripped 0 bases from V and 7 bases from J, with 7 bases between. CDR3 size: 13 residues. In germline, CDR1 is LGHDT, CDR2 YNNKEL (reference sequence). This CDR3 reads CASSQELANEQFF. The CDR3 nucleotides read TGTGCCAGCAGCCAAGAGCTAGCGAATGAGCAGTTCTTC.

This clonotype was observed at least ten times. The V gene is TRBV29-1, the J gene TRBJ2-7; a weak D match, TRBD2 (6 bases). Trimming cost V 5 bases and J 4 bases, with 12 bases left between them. The CDR3 is made up of 12 amino acids. Germline CDR1 and CDR2: SQVTM and ANQGSEA. In DNA, the CDR3 is TGCAGCGTTCTATGGGACTCTTACGAGCAGTACTTC. It encodes CSVLWDSYEQYF.

This clonotype was seen a handful of times. This rearrangement joins TRBV7-8 to TRBJ1-5; no definite D call. V gave up 3 bases and J gave up 5 bases, with 14 bases separating them. CDR3 size: 15 residues. Germline CDR1 and CDR2: SGHVS and FQNEAQ. Here the CDR3 DNA reads TGTGCCAGCAGCTTTGAACACGGCTCCGATCAGCCCCAGCATTTT. Translating gives CASSFEHGSDQPQHF.

CDR3 bases: TGCAGCGTTGAATCCGGGTTCGCCACAGATACGCAGTATTTT. This codes for CSVESGFATDTQYF. J is TRBJ2-3 and V is TRBV29-1, with D uncertain. The CDR3 spans 14 residues. Germline-derived CDR1 and CDR2 are SQVTM and ANQGSEA. V lost 2 bases and J 2 bases, leaving 11 bases between the germline ends.

The chain recombines TRBV20-1 with TRBJ1-5; TRBD1 might be the D (5 bases). The CDR3 runs to 14 residues. Germline loops: CDR1 DFQATT, CDR2 SNEGSKA (reference sequence). The V end was cut by 5 bases, the J end by 3 bases, with 14 bases between. The CDR3 DNA reads TGCAGTGCTCGGAGGGGTAGTGACAATCAGCCCCAGCATTTT. It is translated as CSARRGSDNQPQHF.

This clonotype was detected only a few times. V usage is TRBV20-1 and J usage is TRBJ2-7; TRBD1 matches 9 bases. V gave up 4 bases and J gave up 6 bases; unmatched junction bases: 10. CDR3 length: 14 residues. The germline V gene encodes CDR1 DFQATT and CDR2 SNEGSKA (reference sequence). The CDR3 bases are TGCAGTGCTACAACCGGGACAGGGTTTCGCGAGCAGTACTTC. Amino acid sequence: CSATTGTGFREQYF.

This chain uses TRBV6-2 or TRBV6-3 with TRBJ1-3; no definite D call. The CDR3 runs to 15 residues. The germline gives CDR1 MNHEY, CDR2 SVGEGT. The V end was cut by 1 base, the J end by 4 bases, with 11 bases between. The DNA of the CDR3 is TGTGCCAGCAGTTACTTCGATTCGATCGGAAACACCATATATTTT. It codes for CASSYFDSIGNTIYF.

The V and J genes are TRBV20-1 and TRBJ1-1, with TRBD1 as a possible D gene (6 bases). This CDR3 is built from 13 residues. V was pared by 0 bases and J by 10 bases, with 15 bases between. The V gene's germline CDR1 is DFQATT and CDR2 SNEGSKA (reference sequence). Here the CDR3 reads CSARDWAGGVAFF. CDR3 DNA: TGCAGTGCTAGAGATTGGGCCGGGGGCGTAGCTTTCTTT.

The rearrangement uses TRBV20-1 and TRBJ2-5, with D possibly being TRBD1 or TRBD2 (5 bases each). The germline V gene encodes CDR1 DFQATT and CDR2 SNEGSKA (reference sequence). The CDR3 contains 13 residues. V was pared by 3 bases and J by 5 bases, with 13 bases between. The CDR3 is CSARGVVRETQYF. CDR3 nucleotide sequence: TGCAGTGCTAGGGGGGTTGTGCGTGAGACCCAGTACTTC.

The rearrangement uses TRBV2 and TRBJ1-5; weak D call: TRBD1 (5 bases). This CDR3 contains 14 residues. The germline V and J ends were trimmed by 5 bases and 2 bases, with 10 bases remaining between them. CDR1 and CDR2 (germline): SNHLY, FYNNEI. This CDR3 reads CASSRDGRNQPQHF. In DNA, the CDR3 is TGTGCCAGCAGTCGGGACGGCCGCAATCAGCCCCAGCATTTT.

The chain combines TRBV2 with TRBJ2-5, with D maybe TRBD1 (6 bases). The CDR3 length is 11 residues. The V gene lost 7 bases and the J gene lost 7 bases, with 10 bases spanning the gap. Germline lookup yields CDR1 SNHLY and CDR2 FYNNEI. The chain's CDR3 is CASKKDRTQYF. In DNA form, the CDR3 reads TGTGCCAGCAAGAAGGACAGGACCCAGTACTTC.

This clonotype was found a few times. The rearrangement joins TRBV29-1 to TRBJ2-3; D may match TRBD1 or TRBD2 (6 bases each). The CDR3 consists of 15 residues. CDR1 is SQVTM and CDR2 is ANQGSEA in the germline V gene. V lost 3 bases, J lost 2 bases, and 15 bases lay in between. The CDR3 region has the DNA TGCAGCGTTGAGGTCGCAGGGGACTTCACAGATACGCAGTATTTT. Its translation: CSVEVAGDFTDTQYF.

For this clonotype: The junction does not match germline at one end; this may be a read error. V gene TRBV4-3 combines with J gene TRBJ1-5; the D gene is possibly TRBD1 (6 bases). This CDR3 has 16 amino acids. The germline V gene has CDR1 LGHNA and CDR2 YSLEER. The CDR3 nucleotides read TGCACCAGCAGCCACCTCGTCGGGGACACCAATCAGCCCCAGCATTTT. This codes for CTSSHLVGDTNQPQHF.

This clonotype came up many times. V and J are TRBV11-2 and TRBJ2-7; the D gene is possibly TRBD1 (6 bases). The CDR3 has 13 residues. Trimming removed 5 bases at V and 3 bases at J, with 11 bases between. Looked up from germline, CDR1 is SGHAT and CDR2 is FQNNGV. The CDR3 DNA is TGTGCCAGCAGCCTTGGACAGCTCTACGAGCAGTACTTC. Its translation: CASSLGQLYEQYF.